The 18 T cell receptor beta chains in this list originate from one sample, sequenced in a study of glioma-infiltrating T cells. Using RNA template, CDR3s of TCR alpha and beta were amplified with iRepertoire arm-PCR. TCRdb redid the calling of the multiplex PCR reads with MiXCR, one entry per CDR3 protein. The sample has some 90,000 distinct CDR3 sequences; around 37% are singletons. The sequencing input was glioma tissue, nonneoplastic brain tissue, or PBMCs (not recorded which). The receptors stem from a human donor with low-grade glioma or glioblastoma, undergoing nonglioma brain surgery, or in good health (not recorded which).

This clonotype was seen more than once but under ten times. The chain carries TRBV29-1 and TRBJ2-7, with 10 bases matching TRBD2. This CDR3 is 14 amino acids long. The J segment lost 4 bases and the V segment lost 5 bases, leaving 8 bases of the junction unmatched. The germline V gene has CDR1 SQVTM and CDR2 ANQGSEA. The chain's CDR3 is CSVLGGAGGYEQYF. Here the CDR3 DNA reads TGCAGCGTTTTAGGAGGAGCGGGAGGGTACGAGCAGTACTTC.

This clonotype was recorded many times. The V gene is TRBV7-2, the J gene TRBJ1-2; D is undetermined. V was cut by 5 bases and J by 4 bases, with 14 bases left in between. The CDR3 is made up of 14 amino acids. Per the germline V gene, CDR1 is SGHTA and CDR2 is FQGNSA. CDR3 amino acids: CASSPGGVIYGYTF. The CDR3 DNA reads TGTGCCAGCAGCCCGGGCGGGGTCATCTATGGCTACACCTTC.

With regard to this clonotype: The junction and the germline gene differ at one end; a read error may be behind it. This sequence joins TRBV3-1 and TRBJ2-1; 8 nucleotides agree with TRBD2. The CDR3 is 17 amino acids. Germline CDR1 LGHDT, CDR2 YNNKEL (reference sequence). CDR3 coding DNA: TGTGCCAGCAGCCAAGGTAGGTCGGGAGGGCCGAGCAATGAGCAGCTCTTC. It specifies CASSQGRSGGPSNEQLF.

Notes on this clonotype: A junction end diverges from the germline sequence, so it may reflect a read error. The V and J genes are TRBV6-5 and TRBJ1-4; no firm D call. Germline CDR1 MNHEY, CDR2 SVGAGI. The length of the CDR3 is 15 residues. CDR3 amino acids: CASRSTGATNVKLFF. The CDR3 DNA reads TGTGCCAGCAGGTCTACCGGCGCAACTAATGTAAAACTGTTTTTT.

This clonotype was counted at least ten times. The rearrangement links TRBV12-3 or TRBV12-4 to TRBJ2-2; 8 bases are a match to TRBD1. The CDR3 length is 14 residues. V lost 3 bases to trimming and J lost 5 bases; unmatched junction nucleotides: 2. Here the CDR3 DNA reads TGTGCCAGCAGTTTTCAGGGGGCAACCGGGGAGCTGTTTTTT. It yields the protein CASSFQGATGELFF.

About this clonotype itself: A read error may produce the germline difference seen at one junction end. The genes are TRBV3-1 and TRBJ2-3; 8 bases match TRBD2. The CDR3 sequence is 17 residues long. Germline loops: CDR1 LGHDT, CDR2 YNNKEL (reference sequence). In DNA form, the CDR3 reads TGTGTCAGCAGCCGTGCCGGAGCGGGAGAACGTACAGATACGCAGTATTTT. Translation: CVSSRAGAGERTDTQYF.

This clonotype occurred many times. The chain carries TRBV20-1 and TRBJ1-1; tentatively, D is TRBD1 (6 bases). Between the trimmed V and J ends, which lost 4 bases and 2 bases, there was a span of 17 bases. CDR1 is DFQATT and CDR2 is SNEGSKA in the germline V gene (reference sequence). The CDR3 covers 15 residues. CDR3 region: CSATSLLQGNTEAFF. In DNA, the CDR3 is TGCAGTGCTACGTCGCTGTTACAGGGCAACACTGAAGCTTTCTTT.

With regard to this clonotype: A much larger clone differs by one base, so this may be a read error. The chain combines TRBV12-3 or TRBV12-4 with TRBJ1-5, with 7 positions matching TRBD1. This CDR3 is built from 15 residues. CDR3 in amino acids: CASSPSRGTNQPPHF. The CDR3, as DNA: TGTGCCAGCAGTCCGTCCAGGGGGACCAATCAGCCCCCGCATTTT.

This clonotype was seen at least ten times. The J gene is TRBJ2-3, the V gene TRBV19; TRBD2 might be the D (6 bases). This CDR3 has 16 residues. The V and J ends lost 4 bases and 3 bases respectively, with 17 bases between them. Germline CDR1 is LNHDA and CDR2 is SQIVND (reference sequence). In DNA, the CDR3 is TGTGCCAGTAGTAACCCCCCCCGGGAGCGGACAGATACGCAGTATTTT. It codes for CASSNPPRERTDTQYF.

This chain uses TRBV29-1 with TRBJ1-2; a weak D match, TRBD1 (5 bases). V lost 7 bases and J lost 2, with 17 bases in between. The CDR3 has 14 amino acids. Germline V lookup: CDR1 SQVTM, CDR2 ANQGSEA. The DNA for the CDR3 is TGCAGCGCCGTATTTGGGGGGTGGAACTATGGCTACACCTTC. This translates into CSAVFGGWNYGYTF.

To note about this clonotype: Possible read error: a much larger clone is one base away. This chain uses TRBV5-1 with TRBJ2-7, with a weak D call TRBD2 (6 bases). V shed 7 bases and J shed 6 bases, with 11 bases lying between them. Germline assignment: CDR1 SGHRS and CDR2 YFSETQ. CDR3 length: 11 amino acids. This CDR3 is CASGSGVEQYF. DNA for the CDR3: TGCGCCAGCGGCTCGGGGGTCGAGCAGTACTTC.

This clonotype appeared a single time. A read error is possible here, since a much larger clone lies one base away. The chain recombines TRBV5-4 with TRBJ2-3; 11 bases are a match to TRBD1. This CDR3 comprises 15 residues. After removal of 5 bases from V and 2 bases from J, the junction contained 4 bases not matched to a gene. CDR1 is SGHNT and CDR2 is YYREEE in the germline V gene (reference sequence). CDR3 sequence: CASRGGQGATDTQYF. As DNA, the CDR3 is TGTGCCAGCAGAGGCGGACAGGGGGCCACAGATACGCAGTATTTT.

Remarks on this clonotype: The CDR3 does not close with the conserved phenylalanine or tryptophan, likely indicating a read error. This CDR3 reads CASILGYSSYNEQFL. CDR3 bases: TGTGCCAGCATTTTAGGGTACAGCTCCTACAATGAGCAGTTCCTC. The chain couples TRBV27 to TRBJ2-1; no reliable D call. CDR3 size: 15 residues. Germline CDR1 reads MNHEY; CDR2 reads SMNVEV (reference sequence).

This clonotype was detected ten times or more. V and J are TRBV24-1 and TRBJ2-1; 11 bases fit TRBD2. V gave up 1 base and J gave up 7 bases; unmatched junction bases: 5. CDR1 and CDR2 (germline): KGHDR, SFDVKD. This CDR3 has 16 amino acids. The CDR3 DNA reads as TGTGCCACCAGTGATTTAGCGACTAGCGGGAAAAATGAGCAGTTCTTC. It is translated as CATSDLATSGKNEQFF.

On this clonotype: A junction end diverges from the germline sequence, so it may reflect a read error. The chain joins TRBV6-1 to TRBJ1-1; D is unresolved. The CDR3 is made up of 13 amino acids. Germline values: CDR1 MNHNS, CDR2 SASEGT. CDR3 in amino acids: CASGMTRRTEAFF. In nucleotides, the CDR3 is TGTGCCAGCGGTATGACCCGGAGGACTGAGGCTTTCTTT.

This clonotype occurred many times. This rearrangement joins TRBV7-8 to TRBJ2-1; 10 bases agree with TRBD1. Per germline, CDR1 SGHVS and CDR2 FQNEAQ. This CDR3 region has 13 residues. J gave up 9 bases and V 6 bases, and 5 bases lay outside the gene matches. For the CDR3, the DNA is TGTGCCAGCAGAAGACAGGGGGCCGGTGAGCAGTTCTTC. This encodes CASRRQGAGEQFF.

This clonotype was recorded a few times. Its ends do not fully match the called genes, so a read error is possible. The chain uses TRBV6-6 and TRBJ2-3; unclear D gene. CDR1 is MNHNY, CDR2 SVGAGI, per germline (reference sequence). The length of the CDR3 is 16 residues. CDR3 amino acids: CASTKIKSGSTDTQYF. Written as DNA, the CDR3 is TGTGCCAGCACCAAGATCAAGAGTGGAAGCACTGATACGCAGTATTTT.

Points on this clonotype: The junction does not match germline at one end; this may be a read error. The J gene is TRBJ2-7, the V gene TRBV15; D might be TRBD2 (7 bases). CDR3 length: 14 residues. CDR1 is LNHNV and CDR2 is YYDKDF in the germline V gene (reference sequence). For the CDR3, the DNA is TGTGCCACCTGCAGAGATGGGGGGGCATACGAGCAGTACTTC. It yields the protein CATCRDGGAYEQYF. Together with reference TRBV15 and TRBJ2-7, the CDR3 gives the full variable domain: DAMVIQNPRYQVTQFGKPVTLSCSQTLNHNVMYWYQQKSSQAPKLLFHYYDKDFNNEADTPDNFQSRRPNTSFCFLDIRSPGLGDTAMYLCATCRDGGAYEQYFGPGTRLTVT.